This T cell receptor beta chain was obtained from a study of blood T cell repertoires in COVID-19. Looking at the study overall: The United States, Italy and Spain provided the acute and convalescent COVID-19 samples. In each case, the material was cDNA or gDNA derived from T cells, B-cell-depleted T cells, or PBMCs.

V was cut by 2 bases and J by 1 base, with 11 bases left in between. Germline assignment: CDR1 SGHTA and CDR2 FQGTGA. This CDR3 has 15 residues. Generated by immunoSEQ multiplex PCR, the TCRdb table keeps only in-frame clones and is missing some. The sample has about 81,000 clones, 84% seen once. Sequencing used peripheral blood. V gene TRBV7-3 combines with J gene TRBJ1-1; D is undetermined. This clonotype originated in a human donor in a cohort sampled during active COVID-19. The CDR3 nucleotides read TGTGCCAGCAGCTTAGGCGGCGGGCGGAACACTGAAGCTTTCTTT. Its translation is CASSLGGGRNTEAFF.